This T cell receptor beta chain was captured by sequencing in a study of OX40 agonist ivuxolimab in advanced cancers. A remark on this clone: Its antigen is still unknown.

Germline V lookup: CDR1 SGHVS, CDR2 FQNEAQ. This CDR3 is built from 17 residues. V trimming: 1 base; J trimming: 3 bases; junction bases outside the gene matches: 10. Notes on the study in general: In the 0.1 to 3.0 mg/kg range, CD4+ and CD8+ blood T cells had expanded clonally by week 6. Part of the nonresponder group also had normalized T-cell clonal expansion that was low.

Only in-frame clones appear in the TCRdb table, and some are missing; sequencing was by immunoSEQ multiplex PCR. This repertoire shows approximately 67,000 clones, about 88% found once; its top ten account for 2% to 2.5%. The origin of this receptor is an adult with an advanced solid tumor such as melanoma, head and neck, liver or kidney cancer. This rearrangement joins TRBV7-8 to TRBJ2-7; 9 positions match TRBD1. The source material was CD4+ or CD8+ T cells sorted from blood, sampled in a trial of the OX40 agonist ivuxolimab. The CDR3 spells CASSLVRGQGEGYEQYF. In DNA form, the CDR3 reads TGTGCCAGCAGCTTAGTTAGGGGACAGGGTGAAGGCTACGAGCAGTACTTC. The full variable domain, in which reference TRBV7-8 and TRBJ2-7 provide the parts outside the CDR3, is GAGVSQSPRYKVAKRGQDVALRCDPISGHVSLFWYQQALGQGPEFLTYFQNEAQLDKSGLPSDRFFAERPEGSVSTLKIQRTQQEDSAVYLCASSLVRGQGEGYEQYFGPGTRLTVT.